This passage covers 25 T cell receptor beta chains from one sample sequenced in a study of T cells in Graves' hyperthyroidism and ophthalmopathy (dated by TCRdb to between 2018 and 2021). Receptors were amplified or captured by multiplex PCR. Instrument on record: Illumina HiSeq 2000. TCR beta CDR3 regions were amplified from RNA transcripts. For the first round of RT-PCR on the TCR CDR3, the HTBI primer set was used together with the Qiagen OneStep RT-PCR kit. TCRdb reprocessing: public reads trimmed at Q25 with fastp, clones called with MiXCR, in-frame beta chains kept. CDR3 protein duplicates are merged, each entry listing the most common genes and DNA. The sample contains almost 600,000 distinct CDR3 sequences, more than 45% of them found a single time. About 8.3% of the sample lies in the top ten. Sequenced sample: peripheral blood or thyroid tissue (not recorded which). Source of these receptors: a woman under 30 with Graves' hyperthyroidism.

In this sample, this clonotype turned up many times. V and J are TRBV25-1 and TRBJ2-7; D might be TRBD1 (6 bases). Trimming took off 7 bases at V and 5 bases at J, with 21 bases between the two ends. The CDR3 runs 15 residues. Germline V gives CDR1 MGHDK, CDR2 SYGVNS. The CDR3 sequence: CASTQQGGRSDEQYF. The CDR3 DNA reads as TGTGCCAGCACCCAGCAAGGGGGAAGGTCGGACGAGCAGTACTTC.

This clonotype was found many times. V is TRBV6-5 and J is TRBJ2-5; TRBD1 is a possible D gene (6 bases). The CDR3 loop spans 15 amino acids. Germline V CDR1 and CDR2: MNHEY, SVGAGI. The V and J ends lost 1 base and 2 bases respectively, with 11 bases between them. The CDR3 region is CASSYYVGQQETQYF. CDR3 coding DNA: TGTGCCAGCAGTTACTATGTGGGACAACAAGAGACCCAGTACTTC.

DNA for the CDR3: TGTGCCAGCTCCCCACCAATAGGGACTGGAAAAGAGACCCAGTACTTC. This sequence encodes CASSPPIGTGKETQYF. This chain links TRBV7-7 with TRBJ2-5, with D perhaps matching TRBD2 (6 bases). The CDR3 consists of 16 residues. Germline lookup yields CDR1 SSHAT and CDR2 FNYEAQ (reference sequence). Deletions cut 8 bases from V and 3 bases from J, with 22 bases between. The whole variable domain, filled in from reference TRBV7-7 and TRBJ2-5, reads GAGVSQSPRYKVTKRGQDVTLRCDPISSHATLYWYQQALGQGPEFLTYFNYEAQPDKSGLPSDRFSAERPEGSISTLTIQRTEQRDSAMYRCASSPPIGTGKETQYFGPGTRLLVL.

The V gene is TRBV12-3 or TRBV12-4, the J gene TRBJ2-7; possibly TRBD1 or TRBD2 for D (5 bases each). The CDR3 loop spans 12 amino acids. The V end was cut by 6 bases, the J end by 12 bases, with 18 bases between. The CDR3 region is CASSVRDGRAYF. The CDR3 DNA reads as TGTGCCAGCAGCGTCCGGGACGGCCGTGCGTACTTC.

The chain's CDR3 is CSVRPGETQYF. The CDR3 DNA reads TGCAGCGTTAGGCCAGGGGAGACCCAGTACTTC. The V and J genes are TRBV29-1 and TRBJ2-5; tentative D call: TRBD1 (5 bases). This CDR3 has 11 residues. Deletions cut 5 bases from V and 5 bases from J, with 9 bases between. The V gene's germline CDR1 is SQVTM and CDR2 ANQGSEA.

This chain links TRBV3-1 with TRBJ2-5, with 8 bases fitting TRBD1. With 7 bases clipped from V and 7 bases from J, the junction kept 11 bases outside the gene matches. CDR1 is LGHDT and CDR2 is YNNKEL in the germline V gene (reference sequence). The CDR3 contains 14 residues. Here the CDR3 reads CASKAGGVDGTQYF. CDR3 bases: TGTGCCAGCAAAGCAGGGGGCGTTGACGGGACCCAGTACTTC.

About this clonotype itself: This clone may be a read error of a much larger clone one base away. The rearrangement uses TRBV19 and TRBJ2-2; maybe TRBD2 (6 bases). The V gene's germline CDR1 is LNHDA and CDR2 SQIVND (reference sequence). Trimming took off 5 bases at V and 12 bases at J, with 19 bases between the two ends. This CDR3 spans 14 amino acids. The CDR3 sequence is CASSLISDGGKLFF. CDR3 coding DNA: TGTGCCAGTAGTTTAATCTCCGACGGGGGAAAGCTGTTTTTT. Filled out from reference TRBV19 and TRBJ2-2, the complete variable domain reads DGGITQSPKYLFRKEGQNVTLSCEQNLNHDAMYWYRQDPGQGLRLIYYSQIVNDFQKGDIAEGYSVSREKKESFPLTVTSAQKNPTAFYLCASSLISDGGKLFFGEGSRLTVL.

This clonotype was seen ten or more times. Here the CDR3 reads CASSLVLGPGSYTF. CDR3 bases: TGTGCCAGCAGCTTGGTATTGGGACCGGGGAGCTACACCTTC. This chain joins TRBV5-6 and TRBJ1-2; TRBD1 might be the D (5 bases). This CDR3 is built from 14 residues. V was pared by 0 bases and J by 9 bases, with 15 bases between. Germline CDR1 SGHDT, CDR2 YYEEEE. Full variable domain (rest looked up from reference TRBV5-6 and TRBJ1-2): DAGVTQSPTHLIKTRGQQVTLRCSPKSGHDTVSWYQQALGQGPQFIFQYYEEEERQRGNFPDRFSGHQFPNYSSELNVNALLLGDSALYLCASSLVLGPGSYTFGSGTRLTVV.

This clonotype was found many times. V is TRBV14 and J is TRBJ2-5, with D uncertain. The germline gives CDR1 SGHDN, CDR2 FVKESK. Trimming removed 1 base at V and 5 bases at J, with 14 bases between. The CDR3 is 15 residues long. CDR3 sequence (DNA): TGTGCCAGCAGCCAAGGAAATAGCAGGCTTGAGACCCAGTACTTC. Translated, it gives CASSQGNSRLETQYF.

As for this clonotype: A single base separates this from a much larger clone, so it may be a read error. The chain links TRBV4-1 to TRBJ2-5; 7 bases map to TRBD2. Germline assignment: CDR1 MGHRA and CDR2 YSYEKL. V was clipped by 0 bases and J by 9 bases; unmatched bases: 22. The CDR3 length is 19 residues. CDR3 sequence reads: CASSQEGIIGLVRWEAQYF. The DNA of the CDR3 is TGCGCCAGCAGCCAAGAAGGAATCATTGGACTAGTACGGTGGGAGGCCCAGTACTTC.

This clonotype has just a few counts. The chain links TRBV6-6 to TRBJ2-2; D may be TRBD1 (5 bases). Germline assignment: CDR1 MNHNY and CDR2 SVGAGI (reference sequence). The CDR3 contains 16 residues. V was cut by 5 bases and J by 1 base, with 14 bases left in between. The CDR3 sequence is CASSDWGKVNTGELFF. The CDR3 DNA reads TGTGCCAGCAGTGATTGGGGCAAGGTGAACACCGGGGAGCTGTTTTTT.

V is TRBV29-1 and J is TRBJ2-7, with 11 bases that match TRBD1. This CDR3 spans 13 amino acids. The germline V gene has CDR1 SQVTM and CDR2 ANQGSEA. The V and J ends lost 6 bases and 4 bases, in that order; junction bases with no gene match: 5. In nucleotides, the CDR3 is TGCAGCGTACGGACAGGGGGCAAGTACGAGCAGTACTTC. As protein: CSVRTGGKYEQYF.

The rearrangement links TRBV7-3 to TRBJ2-7; D tentatively reads TRBD1 or TRBD2 (6 bases each). Germline values: CDR1 SGHTA, CDR2 FQGTGA. The V gene lost 3 bases and the J gene lost 6 bases, with 15 bases spanning the gap. CDR3 length equals 14 residues. The CDR3 sequence is CASSFGGGPLEQYF. CDR3 bases: TGTGCCAGCAGCTTTGGAGGGGGACCCCTCGAGCAGTACTTC.

The V call is TRBV7-9, the J call TRBJ1-3; D unclear. This CDR3 spans 14 amino acids. V dropped 5 bases and J dropped 0 bases, with 8 bases sitting between them. Germline lookup yields CDR1 SEHNR and CDR2 FQNEAQ (reference sequence). As DNA, the CDR3 is TGTGCCAGCAGCACGGGTCGCTCTGGAAACACCATATATTTT. This sequence encodes CASSTGRSGNTIYF.

This clonotype was recorded a few times. This rearrangement joins TRBV20-1 to TRBJ2-1; D gene unclear. CDR3 length equals 15 residues. V lost 1 base, J lost 0 bases, and 10 bases lay in between. Germline CDR1 DFQATT, CDR2 SNEGSKA (reference sequence). This CDR3 reads CSARAWILSYNEQFF. DNA of the CDR3: TGCAGTGCTAGAGCTTGGATCCTCTCCTACAATGAGCAGTTCTTC.

This clonotype was recorded a few times. The CDR3 is CAIRLPRAGQGPVEKLFF. The CDR3 DNA reads as TGTGCCATCCGCCTCCCAAGGGCGGGACAGGGGCCGGTAGAAAAACTGTTTTTT. The chain joins TRBV2 to TRBJ1-4; 10 positions match TRBD1. J lost 8 bases, V lost 10 bases, and 22 bases had no gene match. The germline CDR1 and CDR2 sequences are SNHLY and FYNNEI. CDR3 size: 18 residues.

This clonotype was seen ten or more times. This chain connects TRBV9 to TRBJ2-7; the D gene is possibly TRBD2 (6 bases). Trimming took off 1 base at V and 4 bases at J, with 12 bases between the two ends. The CDR3 has 14 amino acids. The germline V gene has CDR1 SGDLS and CDR2 YYNGEE. Here the CDR3 reads CASSVSGLSYEQYF. The CDR3 DNA follows: TGTGCCAGCAGCGTAAGCGGACTATCGTACGAGCAGTACTTC.

This clonotype was counted ten times or more. The CDR3 DNA is TGTGCCAGCAGCTTAGGGACTCTCGGAGAGACCCAGTACTTC. Its translation is CASSLGTLGETQYF. The chain carries TRBV7-3 and TRBJ2-5, with a possible D match to TRBD2 (6 bases). V was trimmed by 2 bases and J by 4 bases, leaving 11 bases between them. The CDR3 is made up of 14 amino acids. Looked up from germline, CDR1 is SGHTA and CDR2 is FQGTGA.

The V and J genes are TRBV6-1 and TRBJ1-1; D not certain. CDR3 length: 10 residues. The V and J ends lost 11 bases and 7 bases respectively, with 11 bases between them. Germline loops: CDR1 MNHNS, CDR2 SASEGT. The CDR3 DNA is TGTGCCGTCATAGGGCATGAAGCTTTCTTT. The encoded protein is CAVIGHEAFF.

J is TRBJ2-2 and V is TRBV6-2 or TRBV6-3; possible D gene TRBD1, 5 bases. In germline, CDR1 is MNHEY, CDR2 SVGEGT. The CDR3 runs to 18 residues. The V end lost 0 bases, the J end lost 0 bases, and 14 bases lay between the germline ends. Here the CDR3 reads CASSYSWGPRTNTGELFF. Here the CDR3 DNA reads TGTGCCAGCAGTTACTCTTGGGGCCCACGAACGAACACCGGGGAGCTGTTTTTT.

J is TRBJ2-5 and V is TRBV6-1; 10 positions agree with TRBD2. The CDR3 contains 17 residues. Germline V CDR1 and CDR2: MNHNS, SASEGT. V lost 5 bases and J lost 1; bases outside the gene matches: 10. The CDR3 bases are TGTGCCAGCAGTTCTCCTCCGGGACTAGCGATCCAAGAGACCCAGTACTTC. Residues: CASSSPPGLAIQETQYF.

This clonotype was observed at least ten times. The rearrangement joins TRBV15 to TRBJ1-3, with D possibly matching TRBD1 (5 bases). V gave up 0 bases and J gave up 2 bases, with 8 bases separating them. There are 15 residues in the CDR3. Germline CDR1 is LNHNV and CDR2 is YYDKDF (reference sequence). CDR3 nucleotides: TGTGCCACCAGCAGAGAAGTAGGGGCTGGAAACACCATATATTTT. Its translation: CATSREVGAGNTIYF.

This chain links TRBV2 with TRBJ2-3; 9 positions agree with TRBD2. Trimming removed 3 bases from V and 3 bases from J; junction bases left unmatched: 7. Germline CDR1 SNHLY, CDR2 FYNNEI. The CDR3 runs to 16 residues. For the CDR3, the DNA is TGTGCCAGCAGTGAGACTAGCGGCGGGGGAACAGATACGCAGTATTTT. Translated: CASSETSGGGTDTQYF.

This clonotype was seen ten or more times. CDR3 residues: CASSHDREWTEAFF. The CDR3 coding sequence is TGTGCCAGCAGCCACGACCGGGAATGGACTGAAGCTTTCTTT. The genes are TRBV14 and TRBJ1-1; D unclear. Germline V gene lookup returns CDR1 SGHDN and CDR2 FVKESK. CDR3 length: 14 amino acids. The V end lost 3 bases, the J end lost 5 bases, and 13 bases lay between the germline ends.

This clonotype has ten or more counts. This sequence joins TRBV20-1 and TRBJ1-2; D is uncertain. There are 13 residues in the CDR3. Germline values: CDR1 DFQATT, CDR2 SNEGSKA (reference sequence). The ends were cut back, 3 bases at V and 3 bases at J, with 11 bases in the middle. The CDR3 DNA is TGCAGTGCTAGTGTTCGGGGATACTATGGCTACACCTTC. The encoded protein is CSASVRGYYGYTF.